This T cell receptor beta chain stems from a study of HIV-infected patients and healthy controls. This clonotype was seen at least ten times. The antigen is undetermined. Approximately 510 ng RNA was reverse transcribed with alpha and beta constant-region primers. Each of the alpha and beta chains got its own library through chain-specific third strand synthesis with indices. One entry per CDR3 protein results from TCRdb running MiXCR on the 5' RACE reads. In the table there are about 10,000 distinct CDR3 sequences, roughly 6.1% of which are singletons. Germline V gene sequence: CDR1 MDHEN, CDR2 SYDVKM. This CDR3 has 13 amino acids. V lost 3 bases and J 3 bases, leaving 8 bases between the germline ends. General observations from the study: The diversity differences were not explained by slight age and sex differences between study cohorts.

Whole blood was used without fractionation, so all unsorted peripheral T cells were included. The TCR was taken from an adult in good health. The gene calls are TRBV28 and TRBJ1-1; D gene unclear. The source material was blood. CDR3 bases: TGTGCCAGCAGTTTCGGGAGGGACACTGAAGCTTTCTTT. Its translation: CASSFGRDTEAFF.